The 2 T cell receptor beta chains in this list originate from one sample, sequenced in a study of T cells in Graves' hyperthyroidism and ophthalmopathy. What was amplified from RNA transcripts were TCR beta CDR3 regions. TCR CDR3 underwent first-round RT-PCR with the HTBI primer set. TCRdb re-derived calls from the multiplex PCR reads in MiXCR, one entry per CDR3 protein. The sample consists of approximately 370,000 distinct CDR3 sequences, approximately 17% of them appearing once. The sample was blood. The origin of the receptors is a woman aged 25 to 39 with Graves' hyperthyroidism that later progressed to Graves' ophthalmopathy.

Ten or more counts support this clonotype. In DNA, the CDR3 is TGTGCCAGCAGTGTAGGACTAACTAGCGGGAGGGTTTCGTTCGACCAAGAGACCCAGTACTTC. Protein: CASSVGLTSGRVSFDQETQYF. The chain recombines TRBV27 with TRBJ2-5, with TRBD2 identical over 13 bases. The CDR3 is 21 residues long. Germline CDR1 and CDR2: MNHEY and SMNVEV (reference sequence). V dropped 5 bases and J dropped 0; count of bases not matched to a gene: 18.

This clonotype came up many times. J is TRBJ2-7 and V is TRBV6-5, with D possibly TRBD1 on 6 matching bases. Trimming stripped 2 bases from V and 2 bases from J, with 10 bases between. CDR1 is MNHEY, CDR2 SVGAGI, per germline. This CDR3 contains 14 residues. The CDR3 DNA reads TGTGCCAGCAGTTACGCCGGGACAACCTACGAGCAGTACTTC. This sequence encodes CASSYAGTTYEQYF.